The 10 T cell receptor beta chains below come from one sample, sequenced in a study of T cells after yellow fever vaccination. MiXCR, applied by TCRdb to the 5' RACE reads, yields one record per CDR3 protein. This sample yields some 99,000 distinct CDR3 sequences, of which around 5.8% are seen a single time; roughly two fifths belongs to the top ten. The sample consisted of CD8+ T cells sorted from PBMCs, taken 10 days after the yellow fever booster vaccination. The source of these receptors is a man aged 18 to 29 who received the YFV17D yellow fever vaccine.

The chain is built from TRBV10-3 and TRBJ2-1; TRBD2 aligns across 10 bases. Germline V CDR1 and CDR2: ENHRY, SYGVKD. The V and J ends lost 4 bases and 7 bases, in that order; junction bases with no gene match: 4. The CDR3 loop spans 14 amino acids. The CDR3, as DNA: TGTGCCATCAGTGCTAGCGGGGGCATTAATGAGCAGTTCTTC. This sequence encodes CAISASGGINEQFF.

This chain links TRBV29-1 with TRBJ1-1; D ambiguous. The CDR3 has 11 residues. The V end lost 4 bases, the J end lost 8 bases, and 11 bases lay between the germline ends. Germline loops: CDR1 SQVTM, CDR2 ANQGSEA. In DNA, the CDR3 is TGCAGCGTTGTCCTGGGAGCGGAAGCTTTCTTT. Amino acid sequence: CSVVLGAEAFF.

This clonotype came up a few times. The genes are TRBV4-3 and TRBJ2-1, with 7 positions matching TRBD2. Germline CDR1 and CDR2: LGHNA and YSLEER. V was pared by 1 base and J by 2 bases, with 8 bases of the junction left unmatched. This CDR3 region has 17 residues. The CDR3 sequence: CASSQGLAPRAYNEQFF. The CDR3 DNA reads TGCGCCAGCAGCCAAGGACTAGCCCCCAGGGCCTACAATGAGCAGTTCTTC.

The CDR3 DNA follows: TGTGCCACCAGTGATTTCTGGAAAACCCGCCCGGAGACCCAGTACTTC. This codes for CATSDFWKTRPETQYF. The genes are TRBV24-1 and TRBJ2-5, with D unresolved. V shed 1 base and J shed 5 bases, with 16 bases lying between them. The CDR3 is 16 amino acids. From germline, CDR1 is KGHDR and CDR2 SFDVKD.

This sequence joins TRBV19 and TRBJ1-2, with D perhaps TRBD1 (5 bases). The CDR3 consists of 16 residues. CDR1 and CDR2 (germline): LNHDA, SQIVND (reference sequence). Trimming pared 6 bases from V and 4 bases from J, leaving 21 bases between. CDR3 sequence: CASSTHQTRASYGYTF. CDR3 DNA: TGTGCCAGTAGCACTCACCAAACCAGGGCCTCCTATGGCTACACCTTC. The whole variable domain, remainder taken from reference TRBV19 and TRBJ1-2, is DGGITQSPKYLFRKEGQNVTLSCEQNLNHDAMYWYRQDPGQGLRLIYYSQIVNDFQKGDIAEGYSVSREKKESFPLTVTSAQKNPTAFYLCASSTHQTRASYGYTFGSGTRLTVV.

This clonotype has a handful of counts. The chain joins TRBV7-9 to TRBJ2-5; D unclear. This CDR3 spans 16 amino acids. Looked up from germline, CDR1 is SEHNR and CDR2 is FQNEAQ (reference sequence). Trimming removed 1 base from V and 5 bases from J, with 17 bases in between. The CDR3 DNA reads TGTGCCAGCAGCTTAGTAGTTCGGCTTGGTTCGGAGACCCAGTACTTC. Translated, it gives CASSLVVRLGSETQYF.

This clonotype appeared a few times. The V and J genes are TRBV7-3 and TRBJ2-3, with 8 bases fitting TRBD2. V dropped 3 bases and J dropped 5; count of bases not matched to a gene: 7. CDR1 and CDR2 (germline): SGHTA, FQGTGA. This CDR3 contains 15 residues. The CDR3 reads CASSFTGGRGDTQYF. DNA of the CDR3: TGTGCCAGCAGCTTTACGGGGGGGAGGGGAGATACGCAGTATTTT.

This clonotype has just a few counts. This chain connects TRBV20-1 to TRBJ1-4; possible D gene TRBD1, 6 bases. Germline V CDR1 and CDR2: DFQATT, SNEGSKA (reference sequence). With 5 bases removed from V and 7 bases from J, the gap between germline ends came to 20 bases. The CDR3 contains 15 residues. This CDR3 is CSAPFLGGAVEKLFF. The CDR3 coding sequence is TGCAGTGCTCCTTTCCTGGGGGGCGCGGTTGAAAAACTGTTTTTT.

The chain couples TRBV20-1 to TRBJ2-1; D call uncertain. The length of the CDR3 is 14 residues. Germline V gene sequence: CDR1 DFQATT, CDR2 SNEGSKA (reference sequence). V was cut by 4 bases and J by 8 bases, with 18 bases left in between. The CDR3 sequence: CSATKRGRRHEQFF. CDR3 bases: TGCAGTGCTACGAAACGCGGTCGGCGGCATGAGCAGTTCTTC.

This clonotype was counted only a few times. The chain has TRBV4-2 and TRBJ1-1; no firm D call. The CDR3 sequence is 15 residues long. Trimming removed 0 bases at V and 1 base at J, with 9 bases between. Per germline, CDR1 LGHNA and CDR2 YNFKEQ. CDR3 nucleotides: TGTGCCAGCAGCCAAGAGCCACTGAAGAACACTGAAGCTTTCTTT. Amino acids: CASSQEPLKNTEAFF.